This TCR beta chain was captured by sequencing in a study of regulatory T cells in long-lasting Graves disease. Time point described: persistent/refractory GD, antithyroid drugs over 5 years with positive TRAb. Isolated PBMC RNA provided the starting material for the TCR library. A peripheral blood sample, around 8.5 milliliters in volume, was drawn into EDTA tubes. Study-wide findings and caveats: Those with persistent Graves' had less TCR diversity than newly diagnosed patients.

Libraries of TCR beta came from iRepertoire HTBI primers plus Arm-PCR of CDR3 regions. TCRdb recomputed calls from the multiplex PCR reads with MiXCR, one row per CDR3 protein. The table has some 300,000 distinct CDR3 sequences, roughly a fifth seen once. On this clonotype: The antigen is unknown.

The V gene lost 5 bases and the J gene lost 5 bases, with 12 bases spanning the gap. The germline V gene encodes CDR1 MNHNS and CDR2 SASEGT. The CDR3 sequence is 14 residues long. The genes are TRBV6-1 and TRBJ2-2; D possibly corresponds to TRBD2 (6 bases). The sequenced sample was peripheral blood mononuclear cells (PBMCs), obtained when the disease was refractory, from a patient treated with antithyroid drugs. This TCR was sampled from a female donor with Graves disease. CDR3: CASSQTGLTGELFF. DNA of the CDR3: TGTGCCAGCAGTCAAACGGGACTTACCGGGGAGCTGTTTTTT.